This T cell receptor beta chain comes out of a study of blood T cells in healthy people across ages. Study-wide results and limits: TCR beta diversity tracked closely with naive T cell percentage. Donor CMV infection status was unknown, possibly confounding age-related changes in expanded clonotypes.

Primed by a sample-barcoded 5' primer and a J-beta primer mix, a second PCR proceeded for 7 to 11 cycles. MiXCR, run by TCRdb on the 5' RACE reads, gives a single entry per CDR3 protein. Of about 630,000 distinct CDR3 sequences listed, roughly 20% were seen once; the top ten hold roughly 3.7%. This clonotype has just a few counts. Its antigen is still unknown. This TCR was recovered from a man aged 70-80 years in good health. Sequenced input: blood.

DNA for the CDR3: TGTGCCAGCAGCAAACAGGCTAATGAGCAGTTCTTC. Translation gives CASSKQANEQFF. The genes are TRBV7-9 and TRBJ2-5, with D possibly being TRBD1 (5 bases). The end of the DNA fits TRBJ2-1 better, so the J call may be wrong. CDR1 SEHNR and CDR2 FQNEAQ come from the germline V gene (reference sequence). The CDR3 loop spans 12 amino acids.